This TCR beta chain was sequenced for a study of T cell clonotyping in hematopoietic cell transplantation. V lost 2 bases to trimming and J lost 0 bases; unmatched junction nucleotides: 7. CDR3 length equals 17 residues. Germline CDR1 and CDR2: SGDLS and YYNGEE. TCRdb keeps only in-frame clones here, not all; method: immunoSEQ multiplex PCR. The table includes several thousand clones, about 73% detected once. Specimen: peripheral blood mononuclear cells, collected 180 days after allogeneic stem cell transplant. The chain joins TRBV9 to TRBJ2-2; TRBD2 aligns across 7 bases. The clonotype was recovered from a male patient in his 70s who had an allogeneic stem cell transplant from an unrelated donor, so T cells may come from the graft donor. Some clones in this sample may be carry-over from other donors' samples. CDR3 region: CASSVQRDGANTGELFF. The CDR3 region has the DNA TGTGCCAGCAGCGTCCAGCGGGACGGGGCGAACACCGGGGAGCTGTTTTTT.